This TCR beta chain was sequenced for a study of post-analysis software for immune sequencing data. Background on the study: Recorded disease courses covered relapsing-remitting, secondary progressive and progressive-relapsing multiple sclerosis. Some patients had no subtype annotation.

The study's findings and limits: F-measure co-clustering was strong for batch-matched samples. Four or five TRBV segments, TRBV5-6, TRBV5-1 and TRBV20-1 among them, were found more frequent in patients than controls.

Unique molecular identifiers tagged the TCR beta cDNA libraries. Input populations of roughly 1 to 10 million T cells gave rise to about 480,000 cDNA molecules. A single record per CDR3 protein comes from TCRdb applying MiXCR to the PCR reads. In the table there are about 570,000 distinct CDR3 sequences, 34% of which are singletons. This clonotype was found a few times. Its antigen is currently unknown. The V gene's germline CDR1 is MRHNA and CDR2 SNTAGT. Trimming took 4 bases from V and 4 from J; bases not matched to a gene: 9. The CDR3 covers 15 residues. This TCR was recovered from a girl aged 2-17 years with multiple sclerosis. The rearrangement links TRBV6-4 to TRBJ1-2; 7 bases are a match to TRBD1. Material: blood. The CDR3 nucleotides are TGTGCCAGCAGTGGGCGGACAGGATGGGGCTATGGCTACACCTTC. Protein product: CASSGRTGWGYGYTF.